These T cell receptor beta chains were read from a single sample in a study of spatial heterogeneity in lung cancer. TCRdb recomputed calls from the 5' RACE reads with MiXCR, one row per CDR3 protein. This sample carries roughly 82,000 distinct CDR3 sequences, around 12% of them seen once, and the ten largest clones take under 5.5%. Specimen: PBMCs, collected at surgery. Receptor source: a male donor with early-stage non-small cell lung cancer. CDR3s include the opening cysteine and the closing phenylalanine or tryptophan. Fields, in order: J gene, V gene, D gene, clone size, CDR3 protein, CDR3 DNA. The D gene is left open where the match is weak. For some rows the clone size is stated as once, few or many, or as a class when expanded; others skip it.

>TRBJ1-2|TRBV5-6|-|-
CASSLKTGYIYGYTF
TGTGCCAGCAGCTTGAAGACAGGATACATCTATGGCTACACCTTC
>TRBJ1-1|TRBV27|-|many
CASSFRQKNTEAFF
TGTGCCAGCAGTTTTAGACAGAAGAACACTGAAGCTTTCTTT
>TRBJ1-4|TRBV29-1|-|-
CSVSGIAATNEKLFF
TGCAGCGTTTCCGGGATCGCCGCAACTAATGAAAAACTGTTTTTT
>TRBJ1-1|TRBV7-6|-|few
CASSAGIVDTEAFF
TGTGCCAGCAGCGCCGGGATTGTGGACACTGAAGCTTTCTTT
>TRBJ1-2|TRBV10-3|-|few
CAISEIQGSLYGYTF
TGTGCCATCAGTGAAATCCAGGGTTCCCTTTATGGCTACACCTTC
>TRBJ1-4|TRBV12-3/TRBV12-4|-|many
CASSPTPPGTSNEKLFF
TGTGCCAGCAGCCCTACCCCCCCCGGGACATCTAATGAAAAACTGTTTTTT
>TRBJ2-7|TRBV6-6|TRBD2|few
CASSSGTSYEQYF
TGTGCCAGCAGTTCCGGGACTAGCTACGAGCAGTACTTC
>TRBJ2-1|TRBV2|-|-
CASSVDGGGNEQFF
TGTGCCAGCAGTGTAGACGGAGGGGGGAATGAGCAGTTCTTC
>TRBJ1-5|TRBV7-9|-|few
CASSLIGGNQPQHF
TGTGCCAGCAGCTTAATTGGAGGGAATCAGCCCCAGCATTTT
>TRBJ1-5|TRBV20-1|TRBD1|many
CSASSGTGNQPQHF
TGCAGTGCTAGCTCCGGGACAGGGAACCAGCCCCAGCATTTT
>TRBJ2-3|TRBV7-9|TRBD2|-
CASSLEASGLTDTQYF
TGTGCCAGCAGCTTAGAGGCTAGCGGACTCACAGATACGCAGTATTTT
>TRBJ2-1|TRBV2|-|-
CASSGGSISYNEQFF
TGTGCCAGCAGTGGGGGGTCGATCTCCTACAATGAGCAGTTCTTC
>TRBJ1-4|TRBV6-1|TRBD1|once
CASSEQTGREKLFF
TGTGCCAGCAGTGAACAGACAGGGCGTGAAAAACTGTTTTTT
>TRBJ2-3|TRBV20-1|TRBD2|-
CSARTSGGAIADTQYF
TGCAGTGCTAGGACTAGCGGGGGGGCCATCGCAGATACGCAGTATTTT
>TRBJ2-5|TRBV29-1|TRBD1|-
CSALDRKVSQETQYF
TGCAGCGCCTTGGACAGGAAAGTCTCCCAAGAGACCCAGTACTTC
>TRBJ2-1|TRBV20-1|TRBD2|few
CSARDLRTSGSSYNEQFF
TGCAGTGCTAGAGACCTAAGGACTAGCGGGAGCTCCTACAATGAGCAGTTCTTC
>TRBJ2-7|TRBV3-1|TRBD2|few
CASSQVRGGWHEQYF
TGTGCCAGCAGCCAAGTGCGGGGAGGGTGGCACGAGCAGTACTTC
>TRBJ1-1|TRBV19|-|-
CASSIVPQGFTEAFF
TGTGCCAGTAGTATAGTTCCTCAGGGGTTCACTGAAGCTTTCTTT
>TRBJ2-1|TRBV7-2|TRBD2|-
CASSQLAGGRNEQFF
TGTGCCAGCAGCCAACTAGCGGGGGGGCGGAATGAGCAGTTCTTC
>TRBJ1-2|TRBV20-1|-|few
CSARASEGYGYTF
TGCAGTGCTAGAGCCTCCGAGGGCTATGGCTACACCTTC
>TRBJ1-5|TRBV7-8|-|-
CASSSLNRDQPQHF
TGTGCCAGCAGCAGCTTAAATCGAGATCAGCCCCAGCATTTT
>TRBJ2-7|TRBV7-9|TRBD1|few
CASITDRDPYEQYF
TGTGCCAGCATCACAGACAGGGACCCCTACGAGCAGTACTTC
>TRBJ2-3|TRBV5-1|TRBD2|few
CASSSTAGGSTDTQYF
TGCGCCAGCAGCTCCACAGCGGGGGGAAGCACAGATACGCAGTATTTT
>TRBJ2-7|TRBV3-1|-|few
CASSQDGSRGAHF
TGTGCCAGCAGCCAAGATGGGAGCCGGGGGGCCCACTTC
>TRBJ2-3|TRBV4-1|-|many
CASSAFFTDTQYF
TGCGCCAGCAGCGCGTTCTTCACAGATACGCAGTATTTT
>TRBJ1-1|TRBV29-1|TRBD1|many
CSARSGTAMNTEAFF
TGCAGCGCCAGGTCCGGGACAGCGATGAACACTGAAGCTTTCTTT
>TRBJ2-7|TRBV2|TRBD1|-
CASSSAGQASYEQYF
TGTGCCAGCAGTAGCGCGGGACAGGCCTCCTACGAGCAGTACTTC
>TRBJ1-2|TRBV7-9|-|-
CASRLLNYGYTF
TGTGCCAGCAGATTGTTGAACTATGGCTACACCTTC
>TRBJ1-1|TRBV5-1|-|few
CASSWSGEVEAFF
TGCGCCAGCAGCTGGTCAGGGGAAGTTGAAGCTTTCTTT
>TRBJ1-5|TRBV6-1|-|-
CASNRQMMNNQPQHF
TGTGCCAGCAACCGACAGATGATGAACAATCAGCCCCAGCATTTT
>TRBJ2-1|TRBV24-1|-|-
CATSDPDGNNEQFF
TGTGCCACCAGTGACCCCGACGGGAACAATGAGCAGTTCTTC
>TRBJ1-1|TRBV7-9|TRBD1|few
CASSLMTGTFMNTEAFF
TGTGCCAGCAGCCTAATGACAGGGACCTTCATGAACACTGAAGCTTTCTTT
>TRBJ2-3|TRBV2|-|-
CASSEAQGFTDTQYF
TGTGCCAGCAGTGAAGCTCAGGGTTTCACAGATACGCAGTATTTT
>TRBJ2-7|TRBV5-1|-|-
CASSLSRAEIHEQYF
TGCGCCAGCAGCCTATCCCGTGCCGAAATCCACGAGCAGTACTTC
>TRBJ2-3|TRBV28|-|-
CASGRIGSTDTQYF
TGTGCCAGCGGCCGGATCGGCTCCACAGATACGCAGTATTTT
>TRBJ2-7|TRBV20-1|-|few
CSARGNYEQYF
TGCAGTGCTAGAGGTAACTACGAGCAGTACTTC
>TRBJ1-1|TRBV29-1|-|many
CSGSENTEAFF
TGCAGCGGCTCAGAGAACACTGAAGCTTTCTTT
>TRBJ1-6|TRBV11-1|-|few
CASSLVWDSPLHF
TGTGCCAGCAGCTTAGTTTGGGACTCACCCCTCCACTTT
>TRBJ2-3|TRBV9|-|-
CASSVVTSPRDTQYF
TGTGCCAGCAGCGTAGTCACCTCGCCTAGGGATACGCAGTATTTT
>TRBJ2-6|TRBV5-1|-|-
CASSLGRVELSSGANVLTF
TGCGCCAGCAGCTTGGGAAGGGTCGAATTATCCTCTGGGGCCAACGTCCTGACTTTC